The source of this T cell receptor (beta chain) is a study of CD8+ T cells in alopecia areata (dated by TCRdb to 2016 to 2019). Broadly, across the study: The treated patients, all with moderate-to-severe alopecia areata, were enrolled in an open-label pilot trial of oral tofacitinib given at 5 to 10 mg twice daily. In treated patients, disease severity was measured using the SALT score, which gives the percentage of scalp surface area affected. Scalp tissue and sorted CD4+ and CD8+ peripheral blood T cells from patchy and totalis/universalis alopecia areata patients and from healthy controls were covered by human TCRbeta sequencing. In both human patients and the C3H/HeJ mouse model, the study applied high-throughput TCRbeta sequencing to look at T cell clonal expansion in alopecia areata. TCRbeta CDR3 regions were amplified by immunoSEQ multiplex PCR with 35 Vbeta forward and 13 Jbeta reverse primers. Patients stayed on tofacitinib for 6 to 18 months and then had 6 months of follow-up off drug so that delayed response and recurrence could be assessed. Tofacitinib-treated patients had biopsies at baseline and at 4 and 24 weeks of treatment, with a later scalp biopsy in several patients. Clonality in the scalp was compared among normal scalp (n=4), patchy alopecia areata scalp (n=8), and alopecia totalis/universalis scalp (n=8). The RNA source kit depended on sample type: the PAXgene miRNA kit for fixed scalp, the miRNeasy kit for PBMCs, and the RNeasy kit for mouse skin.

Receptors were amplified or captured by the immunoSEQ multiplex PCR assay. RNA was extracted from all samples and reverse transcribed into cDNA, which served as template for TCR sequencing. SuperScript III was used to make first-strand cDNA, primed with a 2:1 mix of oligo-dT and random hexamers. A synthetic immune receptor repertoire was used to gauge amplification bias, and whatever bias remained was removed computationally. The authors processed their data as follows. After raw reads were preprocessed to remove errors, the CDR3 was defined following IMGT conventions as running from the conserved cysteine to phenylalanine. To get clonality, Shannon entropy was normalized by log2 of the number of productive unique TCRs and the result was subtracted from 1. CD4 or CD8 identity of scalp clones was inferred by cross-referencing scalp TCRbeta sequences with sorted blood CD4 and CD8 repertoires. TCRdb's version of the immuneACCESS table is confined to in-frame rearrangements and falls short of the full clone set. An unresolved V gene accounts for under half of the shortfall where checked; the remainder is of unknown origin. V and J calls and clone size are as listed in that table; D and trimming were resolved from the DNA. In all, the sample holds around 100,000 clones, and around 53% of those were seen once. More than 10% of the sample comes from the top ten.

The germline ends are 9 bases apart after V is trimmed by 3 bases and J by 5 bases. The CDR3 sequence holds 12 residues, the cysteine and phenylalanine included. Just CDR3 DNA is preserved here, 36 bases in frame from base 1. CDR1 and CDR2, per the germline V gene, are SGHDT and YYEEEE. Results the study describes overall, beyond this receptor: Higher clonality and more expanded CD8+ clones were observed in lesional scalp than in normal scalp, particularly in alopecia totalis/universalis, a finding suggestive of antigenic drive. Many expanded lesional clones persisted in scalp and blood during tofacitinib treatment, which may partly explain relapse after stopping treatment. Scalp TCR repertoire analysis is complicated because resident alphabeta T cells in normal human skin are also sequenced, whereas mouse skin is dominated by gammadelta T cells. TCR sequences shared between patients were less clear than in mice, possibly partly because of HLA diversity in the patient population. Tofacitinib significantly lowered scalp clonality and the number of expanded CD8+ clones among the top 100 scalp clones. Because the treated cohort was small and included a single nonresponder, larger studies are needed to assess links between baseline CD8+ expansion and response.

About this clone: Its antigen is unknown. Per-nucleotide qualities are absent, and no much larger clonotype sits a single base away.

The meaning of the sample's time point label: about 5 months on oral tofacitinib. In the paper's terms, the treatment or condition label means: oral pan-JAK inhibitor, 5-10 mg twice daily. From alopecia areata patients, peripheral blood was collected along with lesional scalp punch biopsies. PBMCs were separated by density centrifugation and stained for CD3, CD4 and CD8, after which CD4+ and CD8+ T cells were sorted on a FACSAria. This clonotype was sampled from a human donor with alopecia areata. This receptor chain uses TRBV5-6 and TRBJ2-7; TRBD2 is possibly the D segment (5 matching bases). Source: CD8+ T cells sorted from blood, taken at week 24, from a patient treated with tofacitinib. The CDR3 amino acid sequence is: CASSSGDHEQYF. The DNA sequence reads TGTGCCAGCAGCTCCGGGGATCACGAGCAGTACTTC.